One and the same sample provided the 5 T cell receptor beta chains below, sequenced in a study of blood T cell repertoires in COVID-19. Method: immunoSEQ multiplex PCR; TCRdb's copy keeps in-frame clones and lacks some. The data contain roughly 120,000 clones, over 75% of them singletons. The specimen sequenced was peripheral blood. These receptors were obtained from a human donor with active COVID-19. The donor label of this sample is uncertain.

V and J are TRBV24-1 and TRBJ1-1; D possibly corresponds to TRBD1 (5 bases). Germline lookup yields CDR1 KGHDR and CDR2 SFDVKD. This CDR3 region has 13 residues. The germline V and J ends were trimmed by 10 bases and 4 bases, with 15 bases remaining between them. The CDR3 protein is CATRGWESTEAFF. The DNA of the CDR3 is TGTGCCACACGGGGGTGGGAGAGCACTGAAGCTTTCTTT.

The CDR3 region is CAWRKGTFGPNEKLFF. Here the CDR3 DNA reads TGTGCCTGGAGGAAGGGGACATTCGGGCCTAATGAAAAACTGTTTTTT. The V gene is TRBV30, the J gene TRBJ1-4; tentative D call: TRBD1 (6 bases). V was cut by 3 bases and J by 3 bases, with 17 bases left in between. Germline V gene data show CDR1 as GTSNPN and CDR2 as SVGIG (reference sequence). CDR3 length: 16 amino acids. The full variable domain, its missing parts supplied by reference TRBV30 and TRBJ1-4, is SQTIHQWPATLVQPVGSPLSLECTVEGTSNPNLYWYRQAAGRGLQLLFYSVGIGQISSEVPQNLSASRPQDRQFILSSKKLLLSDSGFYLCAWRKGTFGPNEKLFFGSGTQLSVL.

This sequence joins TRBV5-6 and TRBJ2-7, with 14 bases identical to TRBD2. CDR3 size: 18 residues. The junction had 12 bases not matched to a gene; V was cut back by 4 bases and J by 3 bases. CDR1 is SGHDT, CDR2 YYEEEE, per germline. This CDR3 reads CASSLIGLAGGVRYEQYF. The CDR3 DNA sequence: TGTGCCAGCAGCCTGATAGGACTAGCGGGGGGCGTCCGCTACGAGCAGTACTTC.

The chain uses TRBV4-3 and TRBJ2-2; 10 bases align to TRBD1. The CDR3 is 16 amino acids. Germline CDR1 and CDR2: LGHNA and YSLEER. V lost 5 bases, J lost 7 bases, and 10 bases stayed unmatched. The CDR3 protein is CASSTLTGGGNGELFF. The DNA of the CDR3 is TGCGCCAGCAGCACCTTGACAGGGGGCGGAAACGGGGAGCTGTTTTTT.

V gene TRBV5-5 combines with J gene TRBJ1-2; TRBD1 matches 9 bases. CDR1 is SGHKS, CDR2 YYEKEE, per germline (reference sequence). Germline trimming cut 1 base from V and 2 bases from J; bases unmatched to any gene: 9. The CDR3 length is 17 residues. CDR3 in DNA: TGTGCCAGCAGCTTGTGGTTTCAGGACAGGGGCAACTATGGCTACACCTTC. Protein: CASSLWFQDRGNYGYTF.